These 22 T cell receptor beta chains were all obtained from the same sample, sequenced in a study of cytomegalovirus exposure and HLA in healthy donors. PCR primers comprised 60 Vbeta and 13 Jbeta primers. TCRdb's table, derived via immunoSEQ multiplex PCR, lists solely in-frame clones and lacks some. The sample holds about 170,000 clones, almost 85% seen once. Sequencing input: PBMCs. These receptors were collected from a girl under 18 in good health and CMV-seropositive.

This clone was detected once. The rearrangement uses TRBV29-1 and TRBJ2-5; 13 bases line up with TRBD2. This CDR3 is built from 14 residues. The germline V gene encodes CDR1 SQVTM and CDR2 ANQGSEA. V shed 4 bases, J shed 5 bases, and the junction held 4 bases outside the gene matches. CDR3 loop: CSVATSGGRETQYF. CDR3 nucleotides: TGCAGCGTTGCGACTAGCGGGGGGCGGGAGACCCAGTACTTC.

This chain links TRBV11-3 with TRBJ1-2; possibly TRBD1 for D (5 bases). V was trimmed by 0 bases and J by 7 bases, leaving 6 bases between them. This CDR3 spans 12 amino acids. Germline values: CDR1 SGHNT, CDR2 YENEEA. Here the CDR3 DNA reads TGTGCCAGCAGCTTAGACAGGGTTGGCTACACCTTC. It is translated as CASSLDRVGYTF.

The J gene is TRBJ1-6, the V gene TRBV2; 8 positions agree with TRBD1. With 3 bases clipped from V and 1 base from J, the junction kept 11 bases outside the gene matches. CDR1 and CDR2 (germline): SNHLY, FYNNEI. The CDR3 is 19 residues long. The CDR3 DNA follows: TGTGCCAGCAGTGAGCTAGGCAGGGGGCAGGGATCCTATAATTCACCCCTCCACTTT. It is translated as CASSELGRGQGSYNSPLHF.

The rearrangement joins TRBV28 to TRBJ2-7; 9 bases line up with TRBD2. The V and J ends lost 5 bases and 4 bases, in that order; junction bases with no gene match: 6. The germline V gene has CDR1 MDHEN and CDR2 SYDVKM. The CDR3 covers 14 residues. CDR3 loop: CASSPLAGLYEQYF. The CDR3 nucleotides read TGTGCCAGCAGTCCTCTAGCGGGGCTTTACGAGCAGTACTTC.

The CDR3 nucleotides read TGTGCCTGCCAGGAGGCGTACAGTTACCAAGAGACCCAGTACTTC. Translation: CACQEAYSYQETQYF. This chain uses TRBV30 with TRBJ2-5; D possibly corresponds to TRBD2 (5 bases). The CDR3 has 15 amino acids. V dropped 6 bases and J dropped 0 bases, with 17 bases sitting between them. CDR1 GTSNPN and CDR2 SVGIG come from the germline V gene (reference sequence). Looking up the rest from reference TRBV30 and TRBJ2-5 gives the full variable domain: SQTIHQWPATLVQPVGSPLSLECTVEGTSNPNLYWYRQAAGRGLQLLFYSVGIGQISSEVPQNLSASRPQDRQFILSSKKLLLSDSGFYLCACQEAYSYQETQYFGPGTRLLVL.

The rearrangement links TRBV15 to TRBJ2-5, with D unresolved. The ends were cut back, 0 bases at V and 0 bases at J, with 11 bases in the middle. This CDR3 is built from 16 residues. The V gene's germline CDR1 is LNHNV and CDR2 YYDKDF (reference sequence). The CDR3: CATSRDRTTYQETQYF. DNA for the CDR3: TGTGCCACCAGCAGAGATAGAACTACCTACCAAGAGACCCAGTACTTC.

Only one count was recorded for this clone. The V gene is TRBV11-2, the J gene TRBJ2-1; 7 bases match TRBD2. Germline lookup yields CDR1 SGHAT and CDR2 FQNNGV. The CDR3 runs to 17 residues. Trimming removed 5 bases from V and 7 bases from J; junction bases left unmatched: 17. CDR3 sequence: CASSPRGGSTTQNEQFF. The DNA of the CDR3 is TGTGCCAGCAGCCCAAGGGGAGGGAGTACAACCCAGAATGAGCAGTTCTTC.

The J gene is TRBJ1-2, the V gene TRBV18; D possibly corresponds to TRBD1 (5 bases). Germline V gives CDR1 KGHSH, CDR2 LQKENI. The CDR3 totals 13 residues. Trimming stripped 9 bases from V and 3 bases from J, with 14 bases between. This CDR3 reads CASTRGWDYGYTF. The CDR3 coding sequence is TGTGCCAGTACAAGGGGATGGGACTATGGCTACACCTTC.

Only a few counts were recorded for this clone. The chain couples TRBV4-1 to TRBJ1-1; maybe TRBD1 (6 bases). The V end was cut by 3 bases, the J end by 1 base, with 12 bases between. The germline gives CDR1 MGHRA, CDR2 YSYEKL. The CDR3 is 15 residues long. In nucleotides, the CDR3 is TGCGCCAGCAGCCAGACCGGGACAACGAACACTGAAGCTTTCTTT. Protein: CASSQTGTTNTEAFF.

Here the CDR3 reads CASSDVGQGNYEQYF. The CDR3 nucleotides read TGTGCCAGCAGTGATGTTGGACAGGGAAACTACGAGCAGTACTTC. V and J are TRBV2 and TRBJ2-7, with 8 bases aligning to TRBD1. Germline lookup yields CDR1 SNHLY and CDR2 FYNNEI. The CDR3 extends over 15 amino acids. The J segment lost 3 bases and the V segment lost 3 bases, leaving 7 bases of the junction unmatched.

The gene calls are TRBV6-5 and TRBJ1-2, with 8 bases aligning to TRBD1. The CDR3 spans 15 residues. Germline CDR1 reads MNHEY; CDR2 reads SVGAGI. The V gene end was trimmed by 0 bases and the J gene end by 0 bases; junction bases not matched to a gene: 0. The CDR3: CASSYSQGANYGYTF. For the CDR3, the DNA is TGTGCCAGCAGTTACTCACAGGGGGCTAACTATGGCTACACCTTC.

This chain links TRBV5-6 with TRBJ1-3; D call uncertain. V lost 2 bases and J lost 2, with 11 bases in between. The length of the CDR3 is 15 residues. Germline CDR1 is SGHDT and CDR2 is YYEEEE. CDR3 sequence (DNA): TGTGCCAGCAGCTTACGGGGTGGGCCTGGAAACACCATATATTTT. Its protein product is CASSLRGGPGNTIYF.

The chain employs TRBV7-9 and TRBJ1-2; 8 bases fit TRBD1. V was pared by 4 bases and J by 2 bases, with 3 bases of the junction left unmatched. CDR1 and CDR2 from the germline V gene are SEHNR and FQNEAQ (reference sequence). The CDR3 extends over 14 amino acids. CDR3: CASSSWTGNYGYTF. The CDR3 coding sequence is TGTGCCAGCAGCTCATGGACAGGGAACTATGGCTACACCTTC.

This clone was observed once. The chain carries TRBV5-1 and TRBJ2-1; TRBD2 agrees at 8 bases. The junction had 8 bases not matched to a gene; V was cut back by 5 bases and J by 1 base. The germline V gene encodes CDR1 SGHRS and CDR2 YFSETQ. This CDR3 comprises 16 residues. The DNA of the CDR3 is TGCGCCAGCAGGCCCACTAGCGGATATTCCTACAATGAGCAGTTCTTC. Amino acid sequence: CASRPTSGYSYNEQFF.

V and J are TRBV11-3 and TRBJ2-5; D is undetermined. Near its end, the DNA agrees better with TRBJ2-7, so the J call may be wrong. CDR1 and CDR2 (germline): SGHNT, YENEEA. The CDR3 contains 13 residues. Here the CDR3 reads CASSLDKSYEQYF. The CDR3 DNA follows: TGTGCCAGCAGCTTAGACAAATCCTACGAGCAGTACTTC.

The chain combines TRBV6-5 with TRBJ2-7; no clear D gene. The CDR3 covers 13 residues. Germline V gene data show CDR1 as MNHEY and CDR2 as SVGAGI. V lost 2 bases, J lost 4 bases, and 9 bases lay in between. The CDR3 nucleotides are TGTGCCAGCAGTTACGCAGGAAATTACGAGCAGTACTTC. This codes for CASSYAGNYEQYF.

The rearrangement joins TRBV5-5 to TRBJ1-1, with D perhaps matching TRBD1 (6 bases). The germline V gene has CDR1 SGHKS and CDR2 YYEKEE (reference sequence). The CDR3 consists of 15 residues. V was pared by 4 bases and J by 1 base, with 14 bases between. The CDR3 DNA reads TGTGCCAGCAGCCCATGGACAGTATCGAACACTGAAGCTTTCTTT. Amino acid sequence: CASSPWTVSNTEAFF.

This chain uses TRBV7-2 with TRBJ2-7, with unresolved D. The V end was cut by 5 bases, the J end by 0 bases, with 8 bases between. The germline V gene has CDR1 SGHTA and CDR2 FQGNSA. The CDR3 runs to 13 residues. Here the CDR3 reads CASSQQDSYEQYF. The CDR3 DNA reads as TGTGCCAGCAGCCAGCAGGACTCCTACGAGCAGTACTTC. The variable domain in full, with the rest retrieved from reference TRBV7-2 and TRBJ2-7, is GAGVSQSPSNKVTEKGKDVELRCDPISGHTALYWYRQSLGQGLEFLIYFQGNSAPDKSGLPSDRFSAERTGGSVSTLTIQRTQQEDSAVYLCASSQQDSYEQYFGPGTRLTVT.

The chain uses TRBV7-3 and TRBJ2-7; no clear D gene. The germline gives CDR1 SGHTA, CDR2 FQGTGA. Deletions cut 5 bases from V and 2 bases from J, with 16 bases between. CDR3 size: 15 residues. The CDR3 reads CASSIGSGATYEQYF. Written as DNA, the CDR3 is TGTGCCAGCAGCATTGGCTCGGGTGCGACCTACGAGCAGTACTTC.

In its sample, this clone was seen once. At one end the junction does not follow the germline gene, possibly because of a read error. This sequence joins TRBV7-7 and TRBJ1-1; D not certain. Germline V lookup: CDR1 SSHAT, CDR2 FNYEAQ (reference sequence). The CDR3 length is 13 residues. DNA for the CDR3: TGTGCTAGCAGCCCTAGTCAACACACTGAAGCTTTCTTT. Translated, it gives CASSPSQHTEAFF.

This clone was found a few times. The chain has TRBV7-6 and TRBJ1-6; no firm D call. Germline CDR1 and CDR2: SGHVS and FNYEAQ. V was clipped by 2 bases and J by 6 bases, with 8 bases between them. CDR3 size: 14 residues. This CDR3 reads CASSLSPGNSPLHF. The CDR3 DNA is TGTGCCAGCAGCTTAAGTCCGGGTAATTCACCCCTCCACTTT. Variable domain in full (rest from reference TRBV7-6 and TRBJ1-6): GAGVSQSPRYKVTKRGQDVALRCDPISGHVSLYWYRQALGQGPEFLTYFNYEAQQDKSGLPNDRFSAERPEGSISTLTIQRTEQRDSAMYRCASSLSPGNSPLHFGNGTRLTVT.

The chain links TRBV6-1 to TRBJ1-2; a possible D gene is TRBD1 (6 bases). Trimming removed 3 bases at V and 3 bases at J, with 26 bases between. Germline V gene data show CDR1 as MNHNS and CDR2 as SASEGT. The CDR3 covers 19 residues. CDR3 nucleotides: TGTGCCAGCAGTGACCCAATAAGGGGGAGCGCAAAAGGCGACTATGGCTACACCTTC. Its protein is CASSDPIRGSAKGDYGYTF.